The sequence of this TCR beta chain was determined in a study of blood T cell repertoires in COVID-19. Across the whole study: PBMCs, B-cell-depleted T cells, or T cells were the source of the cDNA or gDNA that made up the material.

Trimming took off 0 bases at V and 7 bases at J, with 13 bases between the two ends. This CDR3 has 15 amino acids. Germline CDR1 reads MNHEY; CDR2 reads SVGAGI. Living in 24 US areas, the participants were between roughly 18 and 90 years of age. Participant-given clinical history determined each cohort assignment. Donors in Cohort 3 counted as recovered after two negative PCRs, clearance, or symptom resolution. Method: immunoSEQ multiplex PCR; TCRdb's copy keeps in-frame clones and lacks some. This sample has 150,000 to 170,000 clones, with about 81% found just once. This receptor was identified in a man aged 45-60 years who had recovered from COVID-19. V usage is TRBV6-5 and J usage is TRBJ2-1, with D perhaps TRBD2 (5 bases). Sequenced sample: PBMCs or T cells enriched from blood (not recorded which). The CDR3 reads CASSYSAVSRNEQFF. CDR3 nucleotides: TGTGCCAGCAGTTACTCAGCGGTTTCTCGTAATGAGCAGTTCTTC.